One TCR beta chain is described in this entry. Each TCR beta cDNA library carried unique molecular identifiers. T cells numbering 1 to 10 million yielded about 500,000 cDNA molecules. TCRdb analysed the PCR reads with MiXCR anew, one entry per CDR3 protein. Of some 240,000 distinct CDR3 sequences in the sample, 35% to 40% were seen once. The data are from a study of post-analysis software for immune sequencing data. Looking at the study overall: Included among the disease courses, which were recorded for the cohort, were relapsing-remitting, secondary progressive and progressive-relapsing multiple sclerosis.

This TCR derives from a girl under 18 with multiple sclerosis. Sequenced sample: blood.

For the CDR3, the DNA is TGTGCCAGCAGCGTAGATGGTGCGGGATCCTGGTACAATGAGCAGTACTTC. Protein product: CASSVDGAGSWYNEQYF. This sequence joins TRBV9 and TRBJ2-5; possibly TRBD2 for D (6 bases). Trimming left V 0 bases short and J 11 bases short, with 26 bases between. CDR3 length: 17 residues. Germline CDR1 SGDLS, CDR2 YYNGEE.